The clone carrying this TCR beta chain was recorded at least ten times. Its target is unknown. This sample was included in a study of T-cell reconstitution after alpha-beta-depleted transplantation in children. Study-wide results and caveats: One year post-transplant, T-cell counts and diversity were largely derived from T cells produced anew. It was reported that alpha-beta T cells came from several hundred expanded graft clones (about two months after transplant).

Unique molecular identifiers tagged the TCRbeta library. A single record per CDR3 protein comes from TCRdb applying MiXCR to the PCR reads. The profile shows hundreds of thousands of distinct CDR3 sequences, about an eighth of them singletons. There are 12 residues in the CDR3. From germline, CDR1 is ENHRY and CDR2 SYGVKD. This specimen was PBMCs, taken before TCRalphabeta/CD19-depleted stem cell transplant. This TCR was sampled from a girl aged 2-15 years with congenital amegakaryocytic thrombocytopenia, due to receive a stem cell transplant. This chain links TRBV10-3 with TRBJ2-7; 7 nucleotides line up with TRBD2. The DNA of the CDR3 is TGTGCTTCTAGCGGAGATGCCTACGAGCAGTACTTC. Translating gives CASSGDAYEQYF.